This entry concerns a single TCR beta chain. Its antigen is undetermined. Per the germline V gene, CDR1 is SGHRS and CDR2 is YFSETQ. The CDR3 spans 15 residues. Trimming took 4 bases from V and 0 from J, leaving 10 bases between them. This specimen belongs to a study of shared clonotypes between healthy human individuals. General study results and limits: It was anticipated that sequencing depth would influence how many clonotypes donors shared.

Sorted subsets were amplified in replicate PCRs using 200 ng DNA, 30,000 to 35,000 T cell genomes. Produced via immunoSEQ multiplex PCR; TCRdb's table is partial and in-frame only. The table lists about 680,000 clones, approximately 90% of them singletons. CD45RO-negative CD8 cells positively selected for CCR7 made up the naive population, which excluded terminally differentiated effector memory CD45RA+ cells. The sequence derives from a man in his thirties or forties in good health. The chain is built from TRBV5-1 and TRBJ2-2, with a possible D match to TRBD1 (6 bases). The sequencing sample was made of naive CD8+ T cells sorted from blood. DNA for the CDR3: TGCGCCAGCAGCCCGGGACAATCGAACACCGGGGAGCTGTTTTTT. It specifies CASSPGQSNTGELFF.